A selection of T cell receptor beta chains follows, all from one sample in a study of type 1 regulatory T cells. Using its own MiXCR run on the reads, TCRdb lists one record per CDR3 protein. The sample has about 68,000 distinct CDR3 sequences; about 69% are singletons. The antigens of these receptors remain unknown. The sample consisted of cultured T cells, either the whole culture or a sorted T cell fraction (not recorded which). The source is a human donor in good health. CDR3s include the opening cysteine and the closing phenylalanine or tryptophan. A D gene is named only where the DNA matches it firmly. Size values are once, few and many counts, or a class for expanded clones, and some rows have none.

D gene	clone size	V gene	CDR3 length	J gene	CDR3 DNA	CDR3 protein
NA	NA	TRBV24-1	13	TRBJ2-7	TGTGCCACCAAGGGGACTGCCGGGTCCGAGCAGTACTTC	CATKGTAGSEQYF
NA	NA	TRBV20-1	14	TRBJ2-7	TGCAGTGCTAGGAGGGTTTCTACATCCTACGAGCAGTACTTC	CSARRVSTSYEQYF
TRBD2	once	TRBV5-5	17	TRBJ2-7	TGTGCCAGCAGCGGAACCGGGACTAGCGGAAGCTCCTACGAGCAGTACTTC	CASSGTGTSGSSYEQYF
NA	NA	TRBV12-3/TRBV12-4	12	TRBJ1-1	TGTGCCAGCAGTTTCCAGTACACTGAAGCTTTCTTT	CASSFQYTEAFF
NA	NA	TRBV29-1	13	TRBJ2-2	TGCAGCGTTGAGCTCAGAAGGGCTGGGGAGCTGTTTTTT	CSVELRRAGELFF
NA	once	TRBV7-9	13	TRBJ2-3	TGTGCCAGCCTCCGAGTGGGCGCAGATACGCAGTATTTT	CASLRVGADTQYF
NA	NA	TRBV7-2	17	TRBJ2-2	TGTGCCAGCAGCGCACCGGGACACGGGATGAACACCGGGGAGCTGTTTTTT	CASSAPGHGMNTGELFF
TRBD2	NA	TRBV20-1	14	TRBJ2-5	TGCAGTGCCCCTAGCGGGAGGGCCTGGGAGACCCAGTACTTC	CSAPSGRAWETQYF
NA	NA	TRBV7-2	17	TRBJ2-7	TGTGCCAGCAGCTTAGTGTCCAGCCGAGTGAGCTCCTACGAGCAGTACTTC	CASSLVSSRVSSYEQYF
TRBD1	few	TRBV10-3	14	TRBJ1-1	TGTGCCATCAGATTAGAGGGGGCAAACACTGAAGCTTTCTTT	CAIRLEGANTEAFF
TRBD1	NA	TRBV20-1	14	TRBJ2-7	TGCAGTGCTCCTAACGGACAGGGCGGCTACGAGCAGTACTTC	CSAPNGQGGYEQYF
NA	few	TRBV27	13	TRBJ2-7	TGTGCCAGCAGCCTTACCGGTGCCTACGAGCAGTACTTC	CASSLTGAYEQYF
NA	NA	TRBV20-1	13	TRBJ2-1	TGCAGTGCTAGAAGACTAGCCTACAATGAGCAGTTCTTC	CSARRLAYNEQFF
NA	few	TRBV5-1	15	TRBJ2-2	TGCGCCAGCAGCTTGGGCCGGGTCGGGACCGGGGAGCTGTTTTTT	CASSLGRVGTGELFF
TRBD2	NA	TRBV19	16	TRBJ2-2	TGTGCCAGTGCGGGACTAGCGGGAGTCGTCGCCGGGGAGCTGTTTTTT	CASAGLAGVVAGELFF
TRBD2	NA	TRBV19	13	TRBJ2-2	TGTGCCAGCAGGACTAGCGGGTTCGGGGAGCTGTTTTTT	CASRTSGFGELFF
TRBD1	NA	TRBV5-1	17	TRBJ2-2	TGCGCCAGCAGCTGGACGACATACAGGGGCGACACCGGGGAGCTGTTTTTT	CASSWTTYRGDTGELFF
TRBD1	NA	TRBV3-1	16	TRBJ1-4	TGTGCCAGCAGCGGACGCCCCCGACAGGGGGATGAAAAACTGTTTTTT	CASSGRPRQGDEKLFF
NA	NA	TRBV14	16	TRBJ2-7	TGTGCCAGCAGCCAAGGTTGGACGACGAGCTCCTACGAGCAGTACTTC	CASSQGWTTSSYEQYF
NA	NA	TRBV7-2	15	TRBJ2-5	TGTGCCAGCAGCTACTGGGGGCTAGCGACCGAGACCCAGTACTTC	CASSYWGLATETQYF
NA	few	TRBV11-2	15	TRBJ2-7	TGTGCCAGCAGCGCCGCGGGACTGCAATACTACGAGCAGTACTTC	CASSAAGLQYYEQYF
TRBD2	few	TRBV20-1	16	TRBJ2-5	TGCAGTGCTAGGGGACTAGCGGGAGGTGTTGGGGAGACCCAGTACTTC	CSARGLAGGVGETQYF
TRBD1	once	TRBV20-1	12	TRBJ2-7	TGCAGTGCTAGGACAGGGGGCTACGAGCAGTACTTC	CSARTGGYEQYF
NA	few	TRBV6-1	13	TRBJ1-6	TGTGCCAGCAGTGAACCGGGGAATTCACCCCTCCACTTT	CASSEPGNSPLHF
TRBD1	few	TRBV19	13	TRBJ1-5	TGTGCCGGCGGAGGGGGCCTAAATCAGCCCCAGCATTTT	CAGGGGLNQPQHF
TRBD2	few	TRBV4-1	16	TRBJ2-1	TGCGCCAGCAGCCAAGATAGGGGACTACCCTACAATGAGCAGTTCTTC	CASSQDRGLPYNEQFF
NA	NA	TRBV12-3/TRBV12-4	13	TRBJ2-5	TGTGCCAGCAGCGGCGGCATTCCGGGGACCCGGTACTTC	CASSGGIPGTRYF
NA	NA	TRBV10-1	14	TRBJ2-2	TGCGCCAGCAGTGATCAAGGGGGGACCGGGGAGCTGTTTTTT	CASSDQGGTGELFF
TRBD1	few	TRBV5-1	14	TRBJ2-7	TGCGCCAGCAGCCCCACAGGGGGCTCCTACGAGCAGTACTTC	CASSPTGGSYEQYF
NA	few	TRBV10-3	13	TRBJ2-7	TGTGCCATCCGCCAGGGGGGATCCTACGAGCAGTACTTC	CAIRQGGSYEQYF
TRBD2	NA	TRBV29-1	24	TRBJ2-5	TGCAGCGTTGAACTCCAACTGTGGGGATCGCAGGGACTAGCGGGTCGAGGTTTGTTGGAGACCCAGTACTTC	CSVELQLWGSQGLAGRGLLETQYF
NA	NA	TRBV13	15	TRBJ2-7	TGTGCCAGCAGCGGGATAGCGGAGGGGTCCTACGAGCAGTACTTC	CASSGIAEGSYEQYF
TRBD1	NA	TRBV11-2	17	TRBJ1-1	TGTGCCAGCAGCCCCCGGACAGGGGGCCGCAGGAACACTGAAGCTTTCTTT	CASSPRTGGRRNTEAFF
NA	once	TRBV20-1	16	TRBJ1-5	TGCAGTGCTAGACACCCTCGGGACATTAGCAATCAGCCCCAGCATTTT	CSARHPRDISNQPQHF
NA	NA	TRBV7-9	16	TRBJ1-3	TGTGCCAGCAGCTCCTGGGCCATTAGCTCTGGAAACACCATATATTTT	CASSSWAISSGNTIYF
TRBD2	NA	TRBV5-1	16	TRBJ2-5	TGCGCCAGCAGCTCGGGACTAGCGGGATTAGGGGAGACCCAGTACTTC	CASSSGLAGLGETQYF